These 3 T cell receptor beta chains share one sample of origin, sequenced in a study of Ad26.COV2.S vaccination and SARS-CoV-2 variants. The repertoire was sequenced with immunoSEQ multiplex PCR; TCRdb's copy has only in-frame clones and lacks some. The sample includes about 400,000 clones, approximately 90% of them seen just once. Indicated treatment: 15 to 20 received Ad26.COV2.S at low or high dose, single or two shots; several received placebo; per-sample allocation not given. The samples were gathered on day 63 after the first injection of vaccine or placebo. Here the sequenced sample was peripheral blood, taken in a trial of Ad26.COV2.S vaccine versus placebo. All receptors derive from a person aged 18-65 years who received the Ad26.COV2.S COVID-19 vaccine or a placebo.

The chain links TRBV29-1 to TRBJ2-5; TRBD2 agrees at 11 bases. J gave up 1 base and V 1 base, and 8 bases lay outside the gene matches. CDR3 length: 17 amino acids. CDR1 is SQVTM and CDR2 is ANQGSEA in the germline V gene. CDR3 in amino acids: CSVEVLAGGTLQETQYF. As DNA, the CDR3 is TGCAGCGTTGAAGTCCTAGCGGGGGGAACTCTCCAAGAGACCCAGTACTTC.

This rearrangement joins TRBV10-1 to TRBJ2-7, with D maybe TRBD2 (6 bases). The germline CDR1 and CDR2 sequences are WNHNN and SYGVQD (reference sequence). The V and J ends lost 5 bases and 6 bases respectively, with 17 bases between them. CDR3 length: 14 residues. CDR3 in DNA: TGCGCCAGCAGTAGGGACTTAAGCATGGTCGAGCAGTACTTC. This sequence encodes CASSRDLSMVEQYF.

The V call is TRBV27, the J call TRBJ1-2; D not resolved. The CDR3 is 13 amino acids. Deletions cut 1 base from V and 3 bases from J, with 6 bases between. From germline, CDR1 is MNHEY and CDR2 SMNVEV (reference sequence). This chain's CDR3 is CASSLLRDYGYTF. In DNA form, the CDR3 reads TGTGCCAGCAGTTTATTGAGGGACTATGGCTACACCTTC.